Following are 11 T cell receptor beta chains from one sample sequenced in a study of regulatory T cells in long-lasting Graves disease (dated by TCRdb to 2020 to 2022). Reading the label with the study, this specimen's time point is: persistent/refractory GD, antithyroid drugs over 5 years with positive TRAb. For both TCR sequencing and RNA sequencing, RNA was extracted from PBMCs in TRIzol. To prepare the library, multiplex PCR was applied. The run used an Illumina HiSeq 4000. To build TCR beta libraries, CDR3 regions were amplified by Arm-PCR using iRepertoire HTBI primers. TCRdb reran the public reads through fastp at Q25 and MiXCR, keeping productive beta chains. Here each entry gathers all rows of one CDR3 protein and keeps the most common genes and DNA. The sample table records almost 350,000 distinct CDR3 sequences; 20% of these occur just once. The ten largest clonotypes hold 25% to 35% of the sample.

The specimen comprised peripheral blood mononuclear cells (PBMCs), sampled when the disease was refractory, from a patient treated with antithyroid drugs. These receptors were collected from a female donor with Graves disease.

V is TRBV10-2 and J is TRBJ2-7; the D gene is possibly TRBD2 (5 bases). This CDR3 contains 16 residues. Trimming cost V 3 bases and J 5 bases, with 20 bases left between them. The V gene's germline CDR1 is WSHSY and CDR2 SAAADI. This CDR3 reads CASSDLVLGRTHEQYF. CDR3 in DNA: TGCGCCAGCAGTGACCTGGTACTAGGCCGAACGCACGAGCAGTACTTC.

This clonotype has only a few counts. J is TRBJ2-5 and V is TRBV7-2; D might be TRBD1 or TRBD2, each matching 5 bases. The CDR3 runs to 15 residues. The V end was cut by 4 bases, the J end by 5 bases, with 17 bases between. Germline CDR1 and CDR2: SGHTA and FQGNSA. This CDR3 reads CASSSGGWGHETQYF. CDR3 sequence (DNA): TGTGCCAGCAGCTCTGGAGGTTGGGGCCACGAGACCCAGTACTTC.

V usage is TRBV20-1 and J usage is TRBJ2-3; the match to TRBD1 covers 12 bases. The CDR3 totals 13 residues. Looked up from germline, CDR1 is DFQATT and CDR2 is SNEGSKA (reference sequence). V dropped 5 bases and J dropped 9; count of bases not matched to a gene: 6. The DNA of the CDR3 is TGCAGTGCTCCGGGACAGGGGGCTAGAACGCAGTATTTT. It yields the protein CSAPGQGARTQYF.

Many counts were recorded for this clonotype. The J gene is TRBJ2-5, the V gene TRBV2; unclear D gene. The CDR3 is 14 residues long. Deletions cut 6 bases from V and 3 bases from J, with 14 bases between. In germline, CDR1 is SNHLY, CDR2 FYNNEI. In DNA form, the CDR3 reads TGTGCCAGCAGGAGGTTGCGGACCGAAGAGACCCAGTACTTC. Translation gives CASRRLRTEETQYF.

This clonotype was seen many times. The chain couples TRBV12-3 or TRBV12-4 to TRBJ2-7, with 11 bases fitting TRBD1. This CDR3 contains 13 residues. V was clipped by 6 bases and J by 5 bases; unmatched bases: 3. CDR3 amino acids: CASSTGQGDEQYF. The CDR3 DNA sequence: TGTGCCAGCAGCACGGGACAGGGGGACGAGCAGTACTTC.

The chain's CDR3 is CSGGSLYEQYF. The CDR3 region has the DNA TGCAGCGGGGGCAGCCTCTACGAGCAGTACTTC. The rearrangement links TRBV29-1 to TRBJ2-7; D might be TRBD1 (5 bases). This CDR3 contains 11 residues. V was shortened by 7 bases and J by 3 bases, with 10 bases between the two germline ends. Germline CDR1 reads SQVTM; CDR2 reads ANQGSEA.

The chain is built from TRBV30 and TRBJ1-3, with unresolved D. The CDR3 extends over 13 amino acids. Trimming left V 1 base short and J 2 bases short, with 6 bases between. Germline CDR1 and CDR2: GTSNPN and SVGIG (reference sequence). CDR3 region: CAWSEGTGNTIYF. The CDR3, as DNA: TGTGCCTGGAGTGAAGGAACTGGAAACACCATATATTTT.

This clonotype occurred many times. The chain recombines TRBV6-1 with TRBJ1-2; weak D call: TRBD1 (5 bases). Germline CDR1 reads MNHNS; CDR2 reads SASEGT. The CDR3 extends over 15 amino acids. The V and J ends lost 0 bases and 8 bases respectively, with 16 bases between them. The CDR3 region is CASSEALEAWGGYTF. The CDR3 region has the DNA TGTGCCAGCAGTGAAGCGCTAGAGGCGTGGGGGGGCTACACCTTC.

This clonotype was seen only a few times. The chain combines TRBV25-1 with TRBJ2-7; 7 bases match TRBD2. V lost 2 bases and J lost 2; bases outside the gene matches: 6. This CDR3 contains 15 residues. The germline CDR1 and CDR2 sequences are MGHDK and SYGVNS. The CDR3 reads CASSEGGGTTYEQYF. For the CDR3, the DNA is TGTGCCAGCAGTGAAGGGGGGGGGACCACCTACGAGCAGTACTTC.

Concerning this clonotype: Given a much more abundant clone one base away, this may be a read error. V usage is TRBV2 and J usage is TRBJ1-1; no clear D gene. Per germline, CDR1 SNHLY and CDR2 FYNNEI. The CDR3 loop spans 13 amino acids. The CDR3 coding sequence is TGTGCCAGCAGAACGGAGTCGAACACTGAAACTTTCTTT. This gives the protein CASRTESNTETFF. The entire variable domain, with the rest obtained from reference TRBV2 and TRBJ1-1, is as follows: EPEVTQTPSHQVTQMGQEVILRCVPISNHLYFYWYRQILGQKVEFLVSFYNNEISEKSEIFDDQFSVERPDGSNFTLKIRSTKLEDSAMYFCASRTESNTETFFGQGTRLTVV.

This clonotype was found a few times. The rearrangement links TRBV10-3 to TRBJ2-2, with 7 bases lining up with TRBD1. Germline V gene sequence: CDR1 ENHRY, CDR2 SYGVKD. V was clipped by 6 bases and J by 5 bases; unmatched bases: 6. This CDR3 contains 14 residues. CDR3: CAIRGQVSTGELFF. The CDR3 DNA reads as TGTGCCATCAGAGGACAGGTTTCGACCGGGGAGCTGTTTTTT.